This T cell receptor beta chain was identified during a study of response to subunit inactivated influenza vaccine. Regarding the study as a whole: The authors suggested that every seasonal influenza vaccination recruits few new T cells.

Details on this clonotype: Its target is unknown.

TCRdb re-analysed the RT-PCR reads in MiXCR, keeping a single row per CDR3 protein. The data show hundreds of thousands of distinct CDR3 sequences, around 15% seen once. V lost 1 base to trimming and J lost 6 bases; unmatched junction nucleotides: 4. CDR3 size: 14 residues. Looked up from germline, CDR1 is MGHRA and CDR2 is YSYEKL. The input for sequencing was PBMCs from blood, taken less than 15 days before vaccination. This TCR derives from a middle-aged man who received an inactivated influenza vaccine. The rearrangement joins TRBV4-1 to TRBJ2-5, with 8 bases identical to TRBD1. CDR3 residues: CASSQGQGRQTQYF. The CDR3 bases are TGCGCCAGCAGCCAAGGACAGGGGCGTCAGACCCAGTACTTC.